Below, 23 T cell receptor beta chains from the same sample are listed, as sequenced in a study of CD8 T cells in ankylosing spondylitis. TCRdb re-derived calls from the 5' RACE reads in MiXCR, one entry per CDR3 protein. The sample carries a few hundred thousand distinct CDR3 sequences, roughly a quarter recorded once. Sequencing used blood, either unsorted or a sorted T cell fraction (not recorded which). The receptor source for this set is a male donor with ankylosing spondylitis or in good health (not recorded which).

The sample holds a few counts of this clonotype. The V and J genes are TRBV3-1 and TRBJ2-7, with a possible D match to TRBD2 (5 bases). Trimming left V 3 bases short and J 6 bases short, with 18 bases between. The germline CDR1 and CDR2 sequences are LGHDT and YNNKEL (reference sequence). This CDR3 region has 15 residues. The CDR3 loop is CASSHSGGRMGEQYF. CDR3 bases: TGTGCCAGCAGCCACAGCGGTGGGCGAATGGGCGAGCAGTACTTC.

This clonotype turned up a few times. This sequence joins TRBV12-3 or TRBV12-4 and TRBJ1-1; TRBD1 matches 7 bases. CDR3 length equals 17 residues. V dropped 4 bases and J dropped 5; count of bases not matched to a gene: 16. DNA of the CDR3: TGTGCCAGCAGTTATGGTCGAGGAAACAGGGGAGAGACTGAAGCTTTCTTT. It is translated as CASSYGRGNRGETEAFF.

Here the CDR3 DNA reads TGTGCCAGCTCGGGGCAGGGCTTAAACACCGGGGAGCTGTTTTTT. This translates into CASSGQGLNTGELFF. The chain carries TRBV7-3 and TRBJ2-2; tentatively, D is TRBD1 or TRBD2 (5 bases each). Germline V gives CDR1 SGHTA, CDR2 FQGTGA. CDR3 length: 15 amino acids. The V gene lost 8 bases and the J gene lost 2 bases, with 15 bases spanning the gap.

In this sample, this clonotype turned up a few times. The V call is TRBV28, the J call TRBJ2-1; 10 bases match TRBD2. V lost 2 bases and J lost 2; bases outside the gene matches: 3. The germline V gene encodes CDR1 MDHEN and CDR2 SYDVKM. The CDR3 contains 16 residues. The CDR3 is CASSLPSGGTYNEQFF. The CDR3 nucleotides read TGTGCCAGCAGTTTACCTAGCGGGGGAACCTACAATGAGCAGTTCTTC.

This clonotype was found many times. The rearrangement uses TRBV5-1 and TRBJ2-1; maybe TRBD2 (6 bases). The CDR3 loop spans 15 amino acids. The germline gives CDR1 SGHRS, CDR2 YFSETQ. The V gene lost 4 bases and the J gene lost 3 bases, with 14 bases spanning the gap. CDR3 in amino acids: CASSPRGQFYNEQFF. The CDR3 region has the DNA TGCGCCAGCAGCCCGCGGGGTCAGTTCTACAATGAGCAGTTCTTC.

This clonotype was recorded a few times. The chain is built from TRBV12-3 or TRBV12-4 and TRBJ2-1; D uncertain. There are 15 residues in the CDR3. V was trimmed by 5 bases and J by 0 bases, leaving 11 bases between them. CDR3 sequence (DNA): TGTGCCAGCAGTGATCAACTGCACTCCTACAATGAGCAGTTCTTC. Its protein is CASSDQLHSYNEQFF.

This clonotype was observed at least ten times. The chain is built from TRBV12-3 or TRBV12-4 and TRBJ2-2; the match to TRBD1 covers 7 bases. V was pared by 6 bases and J by 7 bases, with 2 bases of the junction left unmatched. CDR3 length: 12 amino acids. The CDR3 region has the DNA TGTGCCAGCAGAACAGGGGTCGGGGAGCTGTTTTTT. This codes for CASRTGVGELFF.

This clonotype was counted only a few times. V usage is TRBV11-1 and J usage is TRBJ2-3; 10 bases fit TRBD2. The CDR3 has 18 amino acids. The junction had 7 bases not matched to a gene; V was cut back by 1 base and J by 0 bases. Per germline, CDR1 SGHAT and CDR2 FQDESV (reference sequence). Written as DNA, the CDR3 is TGTGCCAGCAGCTTAGGCGCTAGCGGGGGACTTAGCACAGATACGCAGTATTTT. Amino acids: CASSLGASGGLSTDTQYF.

The chain recombines TRBV10-2 with TRBJ2-5; D gene uncertain. V was trimmed by 0 bases and J by 5 bases, leaving 13 bases between them. Germline loops: CDR1 WSHSY, CDR2 SAAADI. The CDR3 loop spans 15 amino acids. Here the CDR3 reads CASSESRSSPETQYF. CDR3 bases: TGCGCCAGCAGTGAGTCGAGGTCTAGTCCTGAGACCCAGTACTTC.

The rearrangement joins TRBV20-1 to TRBJ2-7; 11 bases fit TRBD2. Looked up from germline, CDR1 is DFQATT and CDR2 is SNEGSKA (reference sequence). This CDR3 comprises 15 residues. V trimming: 3 bases; J trimming: 5 bases; junction bases outside the gene matches: 9. The chain's CDR3 is CSARVLAGGKNEQYF. In nucleotides, the CDR3 is TGCAGTGCTAGGGTATTAGCGGGGGGGAAAAACGAGCAGTACTTC.

The sample holds many counts of this clonotype. The rearrangement joins TRBV5-6 to TRBJ2-2; D is perhaps TRBD1 (6 bases). V lost 1 base and J lost 6, with 19 bases in between. The germline gives CDR1 SGHDT, CDR2 YYEEEE. The CDR3 runs to 17 residues. CDR3 in DNA: TGTGCCAGCAGCTTGTTCTCAGGGGAAGGGGCCTCCGGGGAGCTGTTTTTT. Residues: CASSLFSGEGASGELFF.

This clonotype was counted many times. This chain links TRBV29-1 with TRBJ2-7, with a weak D call TRBD2 (5 bases). Germline CDR1 SQVTM, CDR2 ANQGSEA. There are 11 residues in the CDR3. V was clipped by 7 bases and J by 5 bases, with 12 bases between them. The CDR3 nucleotides read TGCAGCGGGGCTAGCAGCGACGAGCAGTACTTC. Translating it yields CSGASSDEQYF.

The sample holds a few counts of this clonotype. The chain carries TRBV29-1 and TRBJ2-3, with 10 bases lining up with TRBD1. The CDR3 runs 14 residues. Per germline, CDR1 SQVTM and CDR2 ANQGSEA. V shed 6 bases and J 6 bases; nucleotides not matched to a gene: 9. In DNA, the CDR3 is TGCAGCGTCTCCGGGACAGGGGTGTTGGATACGCAGTATTTT. Its protein is CSVSGTGVLDTQYF.

In its sample, this clonotype was seen many times. The V gene is TRBV29-1, the J gene TRBJ1-4, with D unresolved. This CDR3 contains 13 residues. The germline V gene has CDR1 SQVTM and CDR2 ANQGSEA. Trimming left V 7 bases short and J 8 bases short, with 17 bases between. This CDR3 is CSALTDDPEKLFF. CDR3 DNA: TGCAGCGCGCTCACAGATGATCCCGAAAAACTGTTTTTT.

The chain has TRBV12-3 or TRBV12-4 and TRBJ2-2, with 7 bases fitting TRBD1. The junction had 7 bases not matched to a gene; V was cut back by 7 bases and J by 2 bases. The CDR3 is 15 residues long. CDR3: CASIIGTVNTGELFF. The DNA of the CDR3 is TGTGCCAGCATTATAGGGACAGTTAACACCGGGGAGCTGTTTTTT.

This clonotype was observed a few times. The J gene is TRBJ2-4, the V gene TRBV20-1, with 13 bases matching TRBD2. V lost 6 bases and J lost 7; bases outside the gene matches: 3. Germline V CDR1 and CDR2: DFQATT, SNEGSKA (reference sequence). The CDR3 runs to 13 residues. The CDR3 loop is CSATGLAGNIQYF. CDR3 bases: TGCAGTGCCACGGGACTAGCGGGGAACATTCAGTACTTC.

The genes are TRBV20-1 and TRBJ2-2; tentative D call: TRBD2 (5 bases). Germline CDR1 is DFQATT and CDR2 is SNEGSKA (reference sequence). The CDR3 totals 15 residues. The ends were cut back, 3 bases at V and 4 bases at J, with 15 bases in the middle. The CDR3 here is CSARPLLGSTGELFF. In DNA form, the CDR3 reads TGCAGTGCTAGGCCCCTACTAGGGAGCACCGGGGAGCTGTTTTTT.

The chain couples TRBV11-2 to TRBJ2-6, with no clear D. CDR1 and CDR2 (germline): SGHAT, FQNNGV. This CDR3 spans 16 amino acids. Between the trimmed V and J ends, which lost 5 bases and 4 bases, there was a span of 15 bases. The CDR3 bases are TGTGCCAGCAGCCCCGATATAAGTAGGGGGGCCAACGTCCTGACTTTC. Translated, it gives CASSPDISRGANVLTF.

This sequence joins TRBV20-1 and TRBJ2-7; 9 bases fit TRBD2. The CDR3 contains 14 residues. Germline V gene data show CDR1 as DFQATT and CDR2 as SNEGSKA (reference sequence). After removal of 5 bases from V and 4 bases from J, the junction contained 9 bases not matched to a gene. The CDR3 reads CSALFSSGAYEQYF. The CDR3, as DNA: TGCAGTGCTTTGTTTTCTAGCGGGGCGTACGAGCAGTACTTC.

This chain links TRBV12-3 or TRBV12-4 with TRBJ2-7; D call uncertain. V was cut by 6 bases and J by 6 bases, with 12 bases left in between. This CDR3 comprises 12 residues. The CDR3 nucleotides read TGTGCCAGCAGCCGGCCCCTCGGCGAGCAGTACTTC. Protein product: CASSRPLGEQYF.

This clonotype was seen repeatedly, ten times or more. The J gene is TRBJ2-2, the V gene TRBV20-1; D ambiguous. The CDR3 is 12 amino acids. Germline CDR1 DFQATT, CDR2 SNEGSKA (reference sequence). The ends were cut back, 6 bases at V and 6 bases at J, with 11 bases in the middle. DNA for the CDR3: TGCAGTGCCCGAGAGGTTTCCGGGGAGCTGTTTTTT. This gives the protein CSAREVSGELFF.

This clonotype was seen a few times. The rearrangement links TRBV7-2 to TRBJ2-7; D could derive from TRBD1 or TRBD2 (5 bases each). The V gene's germline CDR1 is SGHTA and CDR2 FQGNSA. The CDR3 runs to 13 residues. Trimming removed 5 bases at V and 7 bases at J, with 15 bases between. The chain's CDR3 is CASSPRGSTEQYF. DNA for the CDR3: TGTGCCAGCAGCCCCCGGGGCAGTACGGAGCAGTACTTC.

The chain couples TRBV12-3 or TRBV12-4 to TRBJ2-2; D unclear. The CDR3 is 12 residues long. V lost 7 bases, J lost 7 bases, and 10 bases lay in between. In DNA form, the CDR3 reads TGTGCCAGCACCCGAGATTTCGGGGAGCTGTTTTTT. Protein sequence: CASTRDFGELFF.